This TCR beta chain was retrieved from a study of shared clonotypes between healthy human individuals. Study summary: Every donor yielded three CD4 naive, three CD4 memory, two CD8 naive and one CD8 memory plate.

About this clone: Its matching antigen is unknown.

Cells designated naive CD8 were CD45RO-negative and were positively selected for CCR7, with terminally differentiated effector memory CD45RA+ cells excluded. How the authors handled the data: Without quality scores, immunoSEQ junctional reads could not be filtered like full-length reads. Profiling relied on immunoSEQ multiplex PCR, and the TCRdb table lists in-frame clones only, not all of them. D and trimming come from the DNA, and the V and J calls and clone size come from that table. The sample lists about 2 million clones; about 95% were seen once. General study points: Larger richness was generally estimated for naive than memory subsets.

CDR3 size: 15 residues. Germline CDR1 LNHDA, CDR2 SQIVND (reference sequence). V lost 7 bases to trimming and J lost 0 bases; unmatched junction nucleotides: 8. The sample comprised naive CD8+ T cells sorted from blood. The source of this sequence is a man aged 18-30 years in good health. This sequence joins TRBV19 and TRBJ1-1; TRBD1 agrees at 7 bases. CDR3 DNA: TGTGCCAGTACCGATCGACAGGGACTGAACACTGAAGCTTTCTTT. Protein sequence: CASTDRQGLNTEAFF.